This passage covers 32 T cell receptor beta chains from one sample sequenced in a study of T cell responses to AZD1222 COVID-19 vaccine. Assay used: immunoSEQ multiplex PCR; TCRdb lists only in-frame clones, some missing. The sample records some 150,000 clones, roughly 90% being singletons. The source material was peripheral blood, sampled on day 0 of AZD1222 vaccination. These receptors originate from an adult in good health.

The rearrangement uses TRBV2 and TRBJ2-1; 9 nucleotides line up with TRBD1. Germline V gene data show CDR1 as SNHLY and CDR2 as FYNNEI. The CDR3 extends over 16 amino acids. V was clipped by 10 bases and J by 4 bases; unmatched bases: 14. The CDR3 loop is CAIGTGIRDLYNEQFF. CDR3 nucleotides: TGTGCCATCGGGACAGGGATTCGGGACCTTTACAATGAGCAGTTCTTC.

For the CDR3, the DNA is TGTGCCAGCAGCTTCAGGGGAGGGGGCCCTTTCGAGCAGTACTTC. Translated, it gives CASSFRGGGPFEQYF. The chain uses TRBV13 and TRBJ2-7; TRBD1 or TRBD2 may be the D gene (7 bases each). Germline-derived CDR1 and CDR2 are PRHDT and FYEKMQ (reference sequence). Trimming took 3 bases from V and 6 from J, leaving 18 bases between them. This CDR3 has 15 amino acids.

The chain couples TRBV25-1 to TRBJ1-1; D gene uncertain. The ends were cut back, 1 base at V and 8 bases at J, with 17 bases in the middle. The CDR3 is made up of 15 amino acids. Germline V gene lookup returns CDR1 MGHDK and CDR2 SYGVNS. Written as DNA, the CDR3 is TGTGCCAGCAGTGAATCCTCATTTGATCCGATCGAAGCTTTCTTT. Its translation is CASSESSFDPIEAFF.

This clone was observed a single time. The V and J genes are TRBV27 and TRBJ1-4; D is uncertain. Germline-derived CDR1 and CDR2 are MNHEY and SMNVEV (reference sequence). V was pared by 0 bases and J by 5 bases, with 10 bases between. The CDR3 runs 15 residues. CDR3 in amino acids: CASSLSGRENEKLFF. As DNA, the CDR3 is TGTGCCAGCAGTTTATCGGGGAGGGAGAATGAAAAACTGTTTTTT.

In DNA form, the CDR3 reads TGTGCCAGTAGCTGGGCTAGTCGAGGGTCCTACGAGCAGTACTTC. As protein: CASSWASRGSYEQYF. V gene TRBV19 combines with J gene TRBJ2-7; perhaps TRBD2 as D (5 bases). V was cut by 6 bases and J by 1 base, with 16 bases left in between. In germline, CDR1 is LNHDA, CDR2 SQIVND (reference sequence). The CDR3 contains 15 residues.

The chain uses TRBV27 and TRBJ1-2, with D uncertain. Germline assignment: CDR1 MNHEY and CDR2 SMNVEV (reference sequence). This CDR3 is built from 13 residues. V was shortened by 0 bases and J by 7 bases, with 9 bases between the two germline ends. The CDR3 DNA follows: TGTGCCAGCAGTTTATCGCCGCGGGGTGGCTACACCTTC. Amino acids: CASSLSPRGGYTF.

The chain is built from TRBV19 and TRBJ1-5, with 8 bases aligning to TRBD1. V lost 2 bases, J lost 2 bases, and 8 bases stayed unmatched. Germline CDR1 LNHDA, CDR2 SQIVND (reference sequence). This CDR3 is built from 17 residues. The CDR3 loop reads CASSINIRGPRNQPQHF. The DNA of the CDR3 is TGTGCCAGTAGTATAAACATCAGGGGGCCGCGCAATCAGCCCCAGCATTTT.

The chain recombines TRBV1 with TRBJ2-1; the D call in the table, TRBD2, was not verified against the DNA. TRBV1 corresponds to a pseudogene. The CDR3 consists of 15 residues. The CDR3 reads CTSSRGLAEYNEQFF. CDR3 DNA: TGCACCAGCAGCCGCGGACTAGCGGAGTACAATGAGCAGTTCTTC.

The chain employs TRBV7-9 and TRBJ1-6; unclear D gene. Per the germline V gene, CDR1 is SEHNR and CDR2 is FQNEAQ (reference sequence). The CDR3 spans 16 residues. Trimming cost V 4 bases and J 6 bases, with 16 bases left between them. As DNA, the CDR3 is TGTGCCAGCAGCTCCTTGGTGGCCAGTCTTAATTCACCCCTCCACTTT. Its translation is CASSSLVASLNSPLHF.

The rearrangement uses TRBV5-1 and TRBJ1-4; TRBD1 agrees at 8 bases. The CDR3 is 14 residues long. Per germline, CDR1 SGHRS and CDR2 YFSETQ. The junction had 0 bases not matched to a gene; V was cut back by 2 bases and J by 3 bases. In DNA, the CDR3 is TGCGCCAGCAGCTTACAGGGGGCTAATGAAAAACTGTTTTTT. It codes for CASSLQGANEKLFF.

The CDR3 coding sequence is TGTGCCTGGAACCCGCAGACAGGTCGGAATCAGCCCCAGCATTTT. This codes for CAWNPQTGRNQPQHF. The chain couples TRBV30 to TRBJ1-5; maybe TRBD1 (6 bases). This CDR3 comprises 15 residues. Looked up from germline, CDR1 is GTSNPN and CDR2 is SVGIG (reference sequence). V was trimmed by 4 bases and J by 4 bases, leaving 17 bases between them. The full variable domain, with the rest looked up from reference TRBV30 and TRBJ1-5, is SQTIHQWPATLVQPVGSPLSLECTVEGTSNPNLYWYRQAAGRGLQLLFYSVGIGQISSEVPQNLSASRPQDRQFILSSKKLLLSDSGFYLCAWNPQTGRNQPQHFGDGTRLSIL.

The CDR3 region is CASSKARDSTDYGYTF. The CDR3 DNA follows: TGTGCCAGCAGCAAAGCCAGGGACAGCACCGACTATGGCTACACCTTC. The chain is built from TRBV21-1 and TRBJ1-2; the D call TRBD1 from the table was never checked on the DNA. TRBV21-1 counts as a pseudogene. The CDR3 spans 16 residues.

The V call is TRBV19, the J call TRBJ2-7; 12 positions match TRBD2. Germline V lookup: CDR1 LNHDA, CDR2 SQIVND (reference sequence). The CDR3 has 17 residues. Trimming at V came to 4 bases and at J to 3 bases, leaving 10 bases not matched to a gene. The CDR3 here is CASSSRTSGARDYEQYF. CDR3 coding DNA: TGTGCCAGTAGTAGCAGGACTAGCGGGGCCAGAGACTACGAGCAGTACTTC.

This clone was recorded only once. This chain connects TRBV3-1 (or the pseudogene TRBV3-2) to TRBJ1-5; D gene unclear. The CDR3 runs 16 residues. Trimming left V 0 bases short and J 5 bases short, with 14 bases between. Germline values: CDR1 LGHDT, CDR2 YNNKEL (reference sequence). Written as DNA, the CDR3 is TGTGCCAGCAGCCAAGATCTCCGCTATTCGGATCAGCCCCAGCATTTT. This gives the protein CASSQDLRYSDQPQHF.

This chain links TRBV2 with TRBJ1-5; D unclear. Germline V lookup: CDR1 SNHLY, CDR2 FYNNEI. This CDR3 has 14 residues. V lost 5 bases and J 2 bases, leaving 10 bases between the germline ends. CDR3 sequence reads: CASSLNTGNQPQHF. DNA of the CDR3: TGTGCCAGCAGTCTCAACACGGGCAATCAGCCCCAGCATTTT.

This CDR3 is CASGRDQSYNEQFF. Here the CDR3 DNA reads TGTGCCAGCGGCCGGGATCAATCCTACAATGAGCAGTTCTTC. The V gene is TRBV3-1 (or the pseudogene TRBV3-2), the J gene TRBJ2-1; tentative D call: TRBD2 (5 bases). Germline assignment: CDR1 LGHDT and CDR2 YNNKEL (reference sequence). The CDR3 has 14 residues. Trimming pared 8 bases from V and 1 base from J, leaving 12 bases between.

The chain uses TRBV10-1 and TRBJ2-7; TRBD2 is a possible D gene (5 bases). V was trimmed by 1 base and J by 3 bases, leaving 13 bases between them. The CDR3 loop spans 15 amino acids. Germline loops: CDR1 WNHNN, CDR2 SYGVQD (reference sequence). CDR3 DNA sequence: TGCGCCAGCAGTGAGTTTGCTGGGAGCCTCTACGAGCAGTACTTC. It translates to CASSEFAGSLYEQYF.

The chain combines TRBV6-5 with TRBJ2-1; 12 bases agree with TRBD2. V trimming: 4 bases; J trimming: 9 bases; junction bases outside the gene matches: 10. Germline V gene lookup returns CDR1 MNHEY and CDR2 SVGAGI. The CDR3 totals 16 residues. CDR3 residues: CASSSLSSGGAGEQFF. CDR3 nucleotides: TGTGCCAGCAGTTCCCTCTCTAGCGGGGGGGCCGGTGAGCAGTTCTTC.

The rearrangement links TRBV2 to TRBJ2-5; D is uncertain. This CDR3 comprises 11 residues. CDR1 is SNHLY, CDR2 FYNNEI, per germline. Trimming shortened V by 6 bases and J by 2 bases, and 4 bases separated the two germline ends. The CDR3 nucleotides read TGTGCCAGCAGGCCTCAAGAGACCCAGTACTTC. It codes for CASRPQETQYF.

CDR3 nucleotide sequence: TGCGCCAGCAGGCCGACTGGGGGACCTTTAGACAGTGAGCAGTTCTTC. Protein: CASRPTGGPLDSEQFF. The rearrangement links TRBV4-1 to TRBJ2-1; tentatively, D is TRBD1 or TRBD2 (5 bases each). V was trimmed by 6 bases and J by 9 bases, leaving 24 bases between them. CDR3 length: 16 residues. The germline V gene encodes CDR1 MGHRA and CDR2 YSYEKL.

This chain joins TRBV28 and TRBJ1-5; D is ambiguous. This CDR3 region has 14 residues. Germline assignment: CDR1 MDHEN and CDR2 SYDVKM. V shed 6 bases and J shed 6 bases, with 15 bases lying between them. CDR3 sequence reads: CASSGPKPGQPQHF. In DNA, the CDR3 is TGTGCCAGCAGCGGACCCAAACCTGGTCAGCCCCAGCATTTT.

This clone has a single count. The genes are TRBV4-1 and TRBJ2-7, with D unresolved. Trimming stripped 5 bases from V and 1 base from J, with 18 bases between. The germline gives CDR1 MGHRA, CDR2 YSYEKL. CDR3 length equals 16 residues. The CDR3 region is CASSRINALGSYEQYF. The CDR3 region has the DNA TGCGCCAGCAGCAGGATCAACGCGCTTGGGTCCTACGAGCAGTACTTC.

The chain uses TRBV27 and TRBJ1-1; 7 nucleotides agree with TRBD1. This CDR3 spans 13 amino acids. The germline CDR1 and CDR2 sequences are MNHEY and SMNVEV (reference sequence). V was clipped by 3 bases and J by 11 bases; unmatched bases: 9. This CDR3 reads CASSLSTGDGAFF. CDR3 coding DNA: TGTGCCAGCAGTTTGTCTACAGGGGACGGGGCTTTCTTT.

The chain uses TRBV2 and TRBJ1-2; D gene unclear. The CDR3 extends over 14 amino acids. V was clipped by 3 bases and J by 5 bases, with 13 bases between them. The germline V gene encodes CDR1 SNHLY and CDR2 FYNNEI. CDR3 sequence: CASSDFRVGYGYTF. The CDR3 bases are TGTGCCAGCAGTGATTTTAGGGTTGGGTATGGCTACACCTTC.

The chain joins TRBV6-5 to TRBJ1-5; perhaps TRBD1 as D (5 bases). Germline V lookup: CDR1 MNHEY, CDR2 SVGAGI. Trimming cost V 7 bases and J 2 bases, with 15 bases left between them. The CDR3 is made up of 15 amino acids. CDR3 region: CASKYIRDGNQPQHF. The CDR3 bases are TGTGCCAGCAAGTATATCCGGGACGGCAATCAGCCCCAGCATTTT.

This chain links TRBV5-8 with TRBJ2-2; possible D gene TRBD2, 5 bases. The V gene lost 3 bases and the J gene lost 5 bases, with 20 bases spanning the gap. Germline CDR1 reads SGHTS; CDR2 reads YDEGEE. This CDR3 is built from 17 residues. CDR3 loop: CASSWRGFSRGTGELFF. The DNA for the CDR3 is TGTGCCAGCAGCTGGCGAGGGTTCTCCCGAGGGACCGGGGAGCTGTTTTTT.

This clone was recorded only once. DNA of the CDR3: TGTGCCAGCAGCTTTAAGGCAAATCCCGAGCAGTACTTC. Encoded protein: CASSFKANPEQYF. This sequence joins TRBV5-8 and TRBJ2-7; D is unclear. The CDR3 is 13 residues long. Germline lookup yields CDR1 SGHTS and CDR2 YDEGEE. Trimming pared 2 bases from V and 6 bases from J, leaving 12 bases between.

The CDR3 loop is CASSKTQPTYYQPQHF. The CDR3 DNA reads TGTGCCAGCAGCAAAACCCAACCAACATATTATCAGCCCCAGCATTTT. The chain carries TRBV21-1 and TRBJ1-5; TRBD1, the D gene given by the table, was not confirmed from the DNA. TRBV21-1 has pseudogene status. The CDR3 length is 16 residues.

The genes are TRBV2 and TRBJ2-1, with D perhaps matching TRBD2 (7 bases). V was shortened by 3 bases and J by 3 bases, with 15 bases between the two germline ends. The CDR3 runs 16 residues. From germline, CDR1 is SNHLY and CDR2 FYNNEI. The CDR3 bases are TGTGCCAGCAGTGAGACTTTGGGGGGGCGCTACAATGAGCAGTTCTTC. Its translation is CASSETLGGRYNEQFF.

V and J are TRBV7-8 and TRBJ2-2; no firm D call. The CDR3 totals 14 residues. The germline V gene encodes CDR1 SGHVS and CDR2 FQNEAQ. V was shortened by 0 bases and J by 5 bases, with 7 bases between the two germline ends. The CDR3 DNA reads TGTGCCAGCAGCTTAGCGCCAAGGACCGGGGAGCTGTTTTTT. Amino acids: CASSLAPRTGELFF.

CDR3 region: CASSEGGDSYEQYF. In nucleotides, the CDR3 is TGTGCCAGCAGTGAGGGCGGGGACTCCTACGAGCAGTACTTC. The chain employs TRBV6-1 and TRBJ2-7; D is perhaps TRBD2 (6 bases). Germline lookup yields CDR1 MNHNS and CDR2 SASEGT. There are 14 residues in the CDR3. V lost 3 bases to trimming and J lost 0 bases, with 9 bases between them.

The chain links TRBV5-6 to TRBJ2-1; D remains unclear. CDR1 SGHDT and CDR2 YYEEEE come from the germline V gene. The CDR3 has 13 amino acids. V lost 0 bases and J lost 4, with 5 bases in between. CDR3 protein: CASSLDNYNEQFF. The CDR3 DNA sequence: TGTGCCAGCAGCTTGGACAATTACAATGAGCAGTTCTTC. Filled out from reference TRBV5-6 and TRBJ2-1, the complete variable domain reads DAGVTQSPTHLIKTRGQQVTLRCSPKSGHDTVSWYQQALGQGPQFIFQYYEEEERQRGNFPDRFSGHQFPNYSSELNVNALLLGDSALYLCASSLDNYNEQFFGPGTRLTVL.